Following are 30 T cell receptor beta chains from one sample sequenced in a study of shared clonotypes between healthy human individuals. The assay was immunoSEQ multiplex PCR, and TCRdb's table has in-frame clones only and misses some. This sample carries some 2,100,000 clones, about 94% of them seen once, and the ten largest clones take roughly 0.13%. Sequencing used naive CD4+ T cells sorted from blood. Sample subset: CD45RA+ positively selected. The origin of the receptors is a man between 18 and 35 years old in good health.

The V and J genes are TRBV6-1 and TRBJ1-2; D is uncertain. CDR1 is MNHNS, CDR2 SASEGT, per germline. V gave up 6 bases and J gave up 3 bases, with 8 bases separating them. This CDR3 is 12 amino acids long. The CDR3 DNA is TGTGCCAGCAGAAATGACGACTATGGCTACACCTTC. Translated, it gives CASRNDDYGYTF.

Only one count was recorded for this clone. The rearrangement links TRBV2 to TRBJ1-5, with D possibly being TRBD1 (5 bases). The CDR3 is 13 residues long. Germline V CDR1 and CDR2: SNHLY, FYNNEI. With 11 bases removed from V and 3 bases from J, the gap between germline ends came to 14 bases. The CDR3 protein is CASTPGINQPQHF. In DNA, the CDR3 is TGTGCCTCTACCCCAGGGATCAATCAGCCCCAGCATTTT. The full variable domain, in which reference TRBV2 and TRBJ1-5 provide the parts outside the CDR3, is EPEVTQTPSHQVTQMGQEVILRCVPISNHLYFYWYRQILGQKVEFLVSFYNNEISEKSEIFDDQFSVERPDGSNFTLKIRSTKLEDSAMYFCASTPGINQPQHFGDGTRLSIL.

This chain joins TRBV7-2 and TRBJ1-6; TRBD1 matches at 10 bases. The CDR3 has 15 amino acids. Germline assignment: CDR1 SGHTA and CDR2 FQGNSA. V dropped 1 base and J dropped 8; count of bases not matched to a gene: 2. The CDR3 DNA reads TGTGCCAGCAGCTTAGTAGGGACAGGGGATTCACCCCTCCACTTT. Translated, it gives CASSLVGTGDSPLHF.

A word on this clone: The sample contains more than one DNA sequence encoding this CDR3. The chain recombines TRBV2 with TRBJ1-3; D remains ambiguous. This CDR3 region has 12 residues. Germline values: CDR1 SNHLY, CDR2 FYNNEI. Trimming pared 8 bases from V and 0 bases from J, leaving 5 bases between. This CDR3 is CASLDSGNTIYF. The CDR3 DNA sequence: TGTGCCAGCCTGGACTCTGGAAACACCATATATTTT.

The chain has TRBV6-5 and TRBJ1-1; possible D gene TRBD1, 5 bases. The length of the CDR3 is 14 residues. V lost 8 bases and J lost 1, with 14 bases in between. Per the germline V gene, CDR1 is MNHEY and CDR2 is SVGAGI. CDR3 nucleotide sequence: TGTGCCAGCCGGGGACCTACGGGGAACACTGAAGCTTTCTTT. This translates into CASRGPTGNTEAFF.

V gene TRBV9 combines with J gene TRBJ2-2; 10 nucleotides align to TRBD2. Germline V gene data show CDR1 as SGDLS and CDR2 as YYNGEE. This CDR3 is 16 amino acids long. With 0 bases clipped from V and 7 bases from J, the junction kept 6 bases outside the gene matches. The CDR3 nucleotides are TGTGCCAGCAGCGTAGGTAGCGGGAGGACCGGCGGGGAGCTGTTTTTT. It codes for CASSVGSGRTGGELFF.

The rearrangement uses TRBV5-6 and TRBJ2-1, with 9 bases lining up with TRBD1. CDR3 size: 15 residues. Per the germline V gene, CDR1 is SGHDT and CDR2 is YYEEEE. The ends lost 3 bases at V and 3 bases at J; junction bases unmatched: 4. The CDR3 reads CASSSRQGVYNEQFF. Here the CDR3 DNA reads TGTGCCAGCAGCTCGAGACAGGGGGTCTACAATGAGCAGTTCTTC. The full variable domain, its missing parts supplied by reference TRBV5-6 and TRBJ2-1, is DAGVTQSPTHLIKTRGQQVTLRCSPKSGHDTVSWYQQALGQGPQFIFQYYEEEERQRGNFPDRFSGHQFPNYSSELNVNALLLGDSALYLCASSSRQGVYNEQFFGPGTRLTVL.

With respect to this clone: Other DNA sequences in this specimen translate into the identical CDR3. The chain is built from TRBV5-4 and TRBJ1-6; D remains ambiguous. The ends were cut back, 2 bases at V and 0 bases at J, with 6 bases in the middle. Per germline, CDR1 SGHNT and CDR2 YYREEE (reference sequence). This CDR3 contains 15 residues. CDR3 DNA: TGTGCCAGCAGCTTTGGGAGCTCCTATAATTCACCCCTCCACTTT. Amino acids: CASSFGSSYNSPLHF.

The CDR3 loop reads CASSLDRGLGTEAFF. Here the CDR3 DNA reads TGTGCCAGCAGCTTAGATCGGGGCCTGGGGACTGAAGCTTTCTTT. This chain links TRBV7-8 with TRBJ1-1, with D maybe TRBD1 (5 bases). Germline loops: CDR1 SGHVS, CDR2 FQNEAQ. This CDR3 region has 15 residues. The ends were cut back, 1 base at V and 5 bases at J, with 14 bases in the middle. The variable domain in full, with the rest retrieved from reference TRBV7-8 and TRBJ1-1, is GAGVSQSPRYKVAKRGQDVALRCDPISGHVSLFWYQQALGQGPEFLTYFQNEAQLDKSGLPSDRFFAERPEGSVSTLKIQRTQQEDSAVYLCASSLDRGLGTEAFFGQGTRLTVV.

The J gene is TRBJ2-5, the V gene TRBV6-6; no reliable D call. Per the germline V gene, CDR1 is MNHNY and CDR2 is SVGAGI (reference sequence). The CDR3 length is 11 residues. V was pared by 5 bases and J by 3 bases, with 4 bases between. CDR3 nucleotide sequence: TGTGCCAGCAGTAAAAAAGAGACCCAGTACTTC. Protein product: CASSKKETQYF.

The chain combines TRBV4-1 with TRBJ2-7; 8 nucleotides align to TRBD1. The V gene's germline CDR1 is MGHRA and CDR2 YSYEKL. The CDR3 is 15 amino acids. V was pared by 11 bases and J by 1 base, with 13 bases of the junction left unmatched. The CDR3 loop is CAGSAGQGPSYEQYF. The CDR3 region has the DNA TGCGCCGGCTCTGCCGGACAGGGCCCTTCCTACGAGCAGTACTTC.

The chain joins TRBV5-1 to TRBJ2-1; the D gene could be TRBD1 or TRBD2 (5 bases each). Per the germline V gene, CDR1 is SGHRS and CDR2 is YFSETQ. Between the trimmed V and J ends, which lost 7 bases and 7 bases, there was a span of 18 bases. The CDR3 runs to 14 residues. CDR3: CASGDDEGRNEQFF. The CDR3 DNA is TGCGCCAGCGGCGACGATGAGGGGCGGAATGAGCAGTTCTTC.

The chain recombines TRBV5-1 with TRBJ2-2, with D perhaps matching TRBD1 (6 bases). CDR1 and CDR2 (germline): SGHRS, YFSETQ. The CDR3 spans 14 residues. The germline V and J ends were trimmed by 3 bases and 4 bases, with 10 bases remaining between them. The CDR3 spells CASSSGHSTGELFF. DNA of the CDR3: TGCGCCAGCAGCTCGGGACATTCCACCGGGGAGCTGTTTTTT.

This clone occurred once. The chain is built from TRBV29-1 and TRBJ2-7; weak D call: TRBD1 (5 bases). V lost 4 bases and J lost 2, with 9 bases in between. There are 12 residues in the CDR3. The V gene's germline CDR1 is SQVTM and CDR2 ANQGSEA. The CDR3 DNA is TGCAGCGTTGGGTCAGGGACCTACGAGCAGTACTTC. It encodes CSVGSGTYEQYF.

The count of this clone is one. This chain uses TRBV5-1 with TRBJ2-1; 7 bases agree with TRBD2. Germline values: CDR1 SGHRS, CDR2 YFSETQ. This CDR3 comprises 15 residues. V lost 0 bases and J lost 5; bases outside the gene matches: 5. The CDR3 sequence is CASSLEGLGHNEQFF. The CDR3, as DNA: TGCGCCAGCAGCTTGGAAGGACTAGGGCACAATGAGCAGTTCTTC. Complete variable domain (other parts from reference TRBV5-1 and TRBJ2-1): KAGVTQTPRYLIKTRGQQVTLSCSPISGHRSVSWYQQTPGQGLQFLFEYFSETQRNKGNFPGRFSGRQFSNSRSEMNVSTLELGDSALYLCASSLEGLGHNEQFFGPGTRLTVL.

This CDR3 reads CASSQGEGEGYTF. CDR3 DNA sequence: TGCGCCAGCAGCCAAGGGGAGGGGGAAGGCTACACCTTC. The chain has TRBV4-3 and TRBJ1-2, with D possibly being TRBD1 (6 bases). CDR1 and CDR2 from the germline V gene are LGHNA and YSLEER. Trimming stripped 1 base from V and 8 bases from J, with 11 bases between. The length of the CDR3 is 13 residues.

V gene TRBV5-1 combines with J gene TRBJ1-4; TRBD1 matches 8 bases. CDR1 and CDR2 from the germline V gene are SGHRS and YFSETQ. CDR3 length: 16 amino acids. J was trimmed by 7 bases and V by 4 bases; bases with no gene match: 12. CDR3 DNA: TGCGCCAGCAGCCCAGAACCTCAGGGGGCAGGTGAAAAACTGTTTTTT. It encodes CASSPEPQGAGEKLFF.

The chain links TRBV9 to TRBJ2-7; D uncertain. Trimming took 0 bases from V and 0 from J, leaving 10 bases between them. CDR1 is SGDLS, CDR2 YYNGEE, per germline. This CDR3 has 15 amino acids. Here the CDR3 DNA reads TGTGCCAGCAGCGTAGAGGTCGGCCTCTCCTACGAGCAGTACTTC. Translating gives CASSVEVGLSYEQYF.

CDR3 sequence: CSARTGPHEFF. CDR3 nucleotides: TGCAGTGCTAGAACGGGACCCCACGAGTTCTTC. The chain couples TRBV20-1 to TRBJ2-1; either TRBD1 or TRBD2 may fit D (5 bases each). Germline CDR1 reads DFQATT; CDR2 reads SNEGSKA (reference sequence). Deletions cut 2 bases from V and 14 bases from J, with 13 bases between. The CDR3 length is 11 residues.

The chain links TRBV11-2 to TRBJ2-5; 7 bases align to TRBD2. V trimming: 4 bases; J trimming: 5 bases; junction bases outside the gene matches: 13. The germline V gene has CDR1 SGHAT and CDR2 FQNNGV. The CDR3 has 16 residues. Written as DNA, the CDR3 is TGTGCCAGCAGCTCACTCAGGACTAGGATTTCGGAGACCCAGTACTTC. This gives the protein CASSSLRTRISETQYF.

The genes are TRBV29-1 and TRBJ1-1; 7 bases agree with TRBD1. Germline V lookup: CDR1 SQVTM, CDR2 ANQGSEA. The CDR3 is 13 residues long. V lost 4 bases to trimming and J lost 2 bases; unmatched junction nucleotides: 4. This chain's CDR3 is CSVGGTANTEAFF. The CDR3 DNA sequence: TGCAGCGTTGGGGGGACAGCTAACACTGAAGCTTTCTTT. Full variable domain (missing parts from reference TRBV29-1 and TRBJ1-1): SAVISQKPSRDICQRGTSLTIQCQVDSQVTMMFWYRQQPGQSLTLIATANQGSEATYESGFVIDKFPISRPNLTFSTLTVSNMSPEDSSIYLCSVGGTANTEAFFGQGTRLTVV.

This clone was seen a single time. The V gene is TRBV5-6, the J gene TRBJ2-3; D ambiguous. Trimming pared 0 bases from V and 6 bases from J, leaving 14 bases between. The CDR3 totals 15 residues. The V gene's germline CDR1 is SGHDT and CDR2 YYEEEE. CDR3 in amino acids: CASSLGPTSRDTQYF. CDR3 in DNA: TGTGCCAGCAGCTTGGGGCCTACATCGAGGGATACGCAGTATTTT.

The rearrangement uses TRBV18 and TRBJ1-6; TRBD1 might be the D (6 bases). This CDR3 region has 13 residues. Trimming cost V 3 bases and J 11 bases, with 11 bases left between them. Germline V CDR1 and CDR2: KGHSH, LQKENI. CDR3 nucleotides: TGTGCCAGCTCACCGAACAGGGATCCACCCCTCCACTTT. Protein sequence: CASSPNRDPPLHF.

This CDR3 reads CASSGGQWYEQYF. DNA for the CDR3: TGTGCCAGCAGTGGGGGACAGTGGTACGAGCAGTACTTC. The chain employs TRBV2 and TRBJ2-7, with 7 bases lining up with TRBD1. CDR1 and CDR2 from the germline V gene are SNHLY and FYNNEI. This CDR3 contains 13 residues. V lost 4 bases, J lost 4 bases, and 4 bases stayed unmatched.

The chain is built from TRBV12-1 and TRBJ2-5. TRBV12-1 is designated a pseudogene. This CDR3 spans 13 amino acids. CDR3 in amino acids: CASSPGDQETQYF. The CDR3, as DNA: TGTGCCAGCAGCCCCGGCGACCAGGAGACCCAGTACTTC.

The chain is built from TRBV5-5 and TRBJ2-7; 9 bases agree with TRBD1. J gave up 4 bases and V 1 base, and 12 bases lay outside the gene matches. The CDR3 consists of 17 residues. Germline CDR1 reads SGHKS; CDR2 reads YYEKEE (reference sequence). The CDR3 DNA follows: TGTGCCAGCAGCTTGTTTCCAGCACGACAGGGGGAGTACGAGCAGTACTTC. Translated: CASSLFPARQGEYEQYF. Variable domain in full (rest from reference TRBV5-5 and TRBJ2-7): DAGVTQSPTHLIKTRGQQVTLRCSPISGHKSVSWYQQVLGQGPQFIFQYYEKEERGRGNFPDRFSARQFPNYSSELNVNALLLGDSALYLCASSLFPARQGEYEQYFGPGTRLTVT.

The genes are TRBV11-2 and TRBJ2-7; TRBD1 agrees at 8 bases. Germline CDR1 is SGHAT and CDR2 is FQNNGV. The junction had 5 bases not matched to a gene; V was cut back by 5 bases and J by 2 bases. There are 14 residues in the CDR3. For the CDR3, the DNA is TGTGCCAGCAGCGTCCGGGACAGGACCTACGAGCAGTACTTC. Translating gives CASSVRDRTYEQYF.

The gene calls are TRBV7-2 and TRBJ1-1; weak D call: TRBD1 (6 bases). V dropped 4 bases and J dropped 4 bases, with 13 bases sitting between them. This CDR3 contains 14 residues. Looked up from germline, CDR1 is SGHTA and CDR2 is FQGNSA. The CDR3 DNA reads as TGTGCCAGCAGCTCTAGGGGGGTAGGCACTGAAGCTTTCTTT. Translated: CASSSRGVGTEAFF.

The rearrangement joins TRBV9 to TRBJ2-7, with D possibly TRBD1 on 5 matching bases. This CDR3 comprises 18 residues. V lost 4 bases and J lost 0, with 23 bases in between. Looked up from germline, CDR1 is SGDLS and CDR2 is YYNGEE. DNA of the CDR3: TGTGCCAGCAGCCCATCGTCAGCTGGCGGACATTTCTCCTACGAGCAGTACTTC. Its protein is CASSPSSAGGHFSYEQYF.

V gene TRBV6-5 combines with J gene TRBJ2-3; TRBD1 might be the D (6 bases). V was clipped by 6 bases and J by 5 bases, with 21 bases between them. CDR3 length: 16 residues. Germline CDR1 MNHEY, CDR2 SVGAGI. The CDR3 loop is CASRYRDTGRRDTQYF. CDR3 DNA: TGTGCCAGCAGGTACCGGGACACGGGAAGAAGAGATACGCAGTATTTT.